This is a list of T cell receptor beta chains from one sample in a study of immune characterization of retroperitoneal liposarcoma. TCRdb re-called the PCR reads through MiXCR, storing one row per CDR3 protein. The table shows around 11,000 distinct CDR3 sequences, with roughly 29% occurring only once. Sequencing input: tumor tissue. The source of these receptors is a male donor with retroperitoneal liposarcoma. Both conserved end residues are part of each CDR3. The D gene is left open where the match is weak. Clone size is given for some rows only: seen once, a few or many times, or a class if the clone is expanded.

CDR3nt	CDR3aa	v_gene	j_gene	abundance	d_gene
TGTGCCAGCACCCCTTCGACAGGGATTTACGAGCAGTTCTTC	CASTPSTGIYEQFF	TRBV12-3/TRBV12-4	TRBJ2-1	medium-sized	TRBD1
TGTGCCAGCAACCTCCTCCGGGCTAGCAGGGGCAATGAGCAGTTCTTC	CASNLLRASRGNEQFF	TRBV6-2/TRBV6-3	TRBJ2-1	.	.
TGTGCCAGCAGTCCGGGCGGGGACCTAGAGACCCAGTTCTTC	CASSPGGDLETQFF	TRBV12-3/TRBV12-4	TRBJ2-1	many	.
TGTGCCAGCAGTCCCGCTCGGACTAGCGGGACTCTGTACTTC	CASSPARTSGTLYF	TRBV27	TRBJ2-4	many	TRBD2
TGTGCCAGCAGCCGACACACCTACTACGAGCAGCACTTT	CASSRHTYYEQHF	TRBV11-2	TRBJ1-6	.	.
TGTGCCAGCACAAGTTTTTATAGCGGGAGTCCGAACAATGAGCAGTTCTTC	CASTSFYSGSPNNEQFF	TRBV6-1	TRBJ2-1	medium-sized	TRBD2
TGTGCCAGCAGCCCAAGATACCCGGGCAGGGCAAATGGCTACACCTTC	CASSPRYPGRANGYTF	TRBV4-2	TRBJ1-2	.	.
TGTGCCAGCAGTCAAAACACCGGGGAGCTGTTTTTT	CASSQNTGELFF	TRBV27	TRBJ2-2	few	.
TGTGCCAGCAGCTTAAGCCCCTTGGATACGCAGTATTTT	CASSLSPLDTQYF	TRBV7-3	TRBJ2-3	.	.
TGTGCCAGCAGTCCTCAGGGTACAGATACGCAGTATTTT	CASSPQGTDTQYF	TRBV6-1	TRBJ2-3	few	.
TGTGCCAGCAGCTTGACGCGGGGGAAGATAGAGACCTACAATGAGCAGTTCTTC	CASSLTRGKIETYNEQFF	TRBV7-6	TRBJ2-1	medium-sized	TRBD2
TGTGCCAGCAGTATCGGGACTAGCGGGAGCCGGGCCTACGAGCAGTTCTTC	CASSIGTSGSRAYEQFF	TRBV6-1	TRBJ2-1	many	TRBD2
TGTGCCAGCAGTCCTCTCCGGCAGGCTCGGTCTGGGGCCAACGTCCTGACTTTC	CASSPLRQARSGANVLTF	TRBV27	TRBJ2-6	.	.
TGTGCCAGCAGCCCTCGTGGAGGTTTCCACGAGCAGTTCTTC	CASSPRGGFHEQFF	TRBV6-1	TRBJ2-1	many	.
TGTGCCAGCAGTTTTGTCGGGAGCACAGATACGCAGTATTTT	CASSFVGSTDTQYF	TRBV27	TRBJ2-3	many	.
TGTGCCAGCATTAGTACGGGGGGGGGAAATGAGCAGTACTTC	CASISTGGGNEQYF	TRBV6-1	TRBJ2-4	.	TRBD2
TGCGCCAGCAGCTTGGCCGCCGGGACTTACTACGAGCAGTTCTTC	CASSLAAGTYYEQFF	TRBV5-1	TRBJ2-1	.	.
TGTGCCAGCAGCCCAGGCGGGGCTCAGAGCTCCTACGAGCAGTACTTC	CASSPGGAQSSYEQYF	TRBV11-3	TRBJ2-7	medium-sized	.
TGTGCCAGCAGTGAAGAGCCAGGGGGCGCAGATACGCAGTATTTT	CASSEEPGGADTQYF	TRBV6-1	TRBJ2-3	medium-sized	TRBD1
TGTGCCAGCAGTTATACCGCGTCCACCGGGGAGCTGTTTTTT	CASSYTASTGELFF	TRBV6-1	TRBJ2-2	medium-sized	.
TGTGCCAGCGGAAATACAGGGTCCACCGATTACAATGAGCAGTACTTC	CASGNTGSTDYNEQYF	TRBV6-1	TRBJ2-7	few	.
TGTGCCAGCAGTGAATGGGCAGGGGCTAGCTACGAGCAGTACTTC	CASSEWAGASYEQYF	TRBV6-1	TRBJ2-7	once	.
TGTGCCAGCAGCTTAGCGGGGGGGCGACAAGAGACCCAGTACTTC	CASSLAGGRQETQYF	TRBV7-2	TRBJ2-5	few	.
TGTGCCAGCAGATATCCCGGTGTAGCCCGGGAGACCCAGTACTTC	CASRYPGVARETQYF	TRBV6-8	TRBJ2-5	.	.
TGTGCCAGCAGATTGGCGGGGGGCGTCGACGAGCAGTACTTC	CASRLAGGVDEQYF	TRBV6-1	TRBJ2-7	.	TRBD2
TGTGCCAGCAGTTACTCTGCCGGCCCACCCTCCTACGAGCAGTACTTC	CASSYSAGPPSYEQYF	TRBV6-5	TRBJ2-7	few	.
TGTGCCAGCAGTGAAGCGGTATGGAATCCAGATACGCAGTATTTT	CASSEAVWNPDTQYF	TRBV6-1	TRBJ2-3	few	.
TGTGCCAGCACCTTTAGCGGAGGCGTAGATACGCAGTATTTT	CASTFSGGVDTQYF	TRBV7-2	TRBJ2-3	.	.
TGTGCCAGCAGGCAGGGGGAGTATGGCTACACCTTC	CASRQGEYGYTF	TRBV6-1	TRBJ1-2	.	TRBD1
TGTGCCAGCAGTTTGGGGTACGGGACAGGGCACGAGCAGTACTTC	CASSLGYGTGHEQYF	TRBV27	TRBJ2-7	.	TRBD1
TGTGCCAGCAGTGAACTAACCCTCCAAAAGGAGACCCAGTTCTTC	CASSELTLQKETQFF	TRBV25-1	TRBJ2-1	.	.
TGTGCCAGTAGTGTCCCGGGCACCGGGGAGCTGTTTTTT	CASSVPGTGELFF	TRBV19	TRBJ2-2	.	.
TGTGCCAGCAGCTCCTACACGGGAGAGCAGTTCTTC	CASSSYTGEQFF	TRBV6-1	TRBJ2-1	many	.
TGTGCCAGCACCGGGGGGGGGAACACTGAAGCTTTCTTT	CASTGGGNTEAFF	TRBV27	TRBJ1-1	few	.
TGTGCCAGCAGTTACAAGGGCCTCTACGAGCAGTACTTC	CASSYKGLYEQYF	TRBV6-6	TRBJ2-7	many	.
TGTGCCACCAAACCTTCTAGCGGGAGGCCAGGTTACGAGCAGTTCTTC	CATKPSSGRPGYEQFF	TRBV10-3	TRBJ2-1	.	TRBD2
TGCGCCAGCAGCCAAGGCCTGGGGAGGACGGCGAGCTCCTACAATGAGCAGTTCTTC	CASSQGLGRTASSYNEQFF	TRBV4-1	TRBJ2-1	.	.
TGTGCCAGCAGCTTAGGGCCAGTACAAGAGACCCAGTACTTC	CASSLGPVQETQYF	TRBV11-2	TRBJ2-5	few	.
TGTGCCAGCAGCTTTAGCGGGAGAGGGACCGGGGAGCTGTTTTTT	CASSFSGRGTGELFF	TRBV12-3/TRBV12-4	TRBJ2-2	many	TRBD2
TGTGCCAGCAGCTTAAGCCAGGGCGGCCGTACCTACAATGAGCAGTACTTC	CASSLSQGGRTYNEQYF	TRBV7-8	TRBJ2-7	.	.
TGTGCCAGCAGCTCCCGGACAGGGCTGGGTGAGCAGTACTTC	CASSSRTGLGEQYF	TRBV5-4	TRBJ2-7	.	TRBD1
TGCGCCAGCACCGTCAGGGGATCCTACGAGCAGTACTTC	CASTVRGSYEQYF	TRBV10-1	TRBJ2-7	.	.
TGTGCCAGCAGTTGGCTAGCGGGAGGGGGCGAGCAGTACTTC	CASSWLAGGGEQYF	TRBV27	TRBJ2-7	.	TRBD2
TGTGCCAGCAGGTCCGAGGGCGTAGCTTTCTTT	CASRSEGVAFF	TRBV7-2	TRBJ1-1	.	.
TGTGCCAGCAGTGAAATGGTAGGTGGGTTCTACGAGCAGTACTTC	CASSEMVGGFYEQYF	TRBV6-1	TRBJ2-7	medium-sized	.
TGTGCCAGCAGCTTAGGAGGTGCTTCAGATACGCAGTATTTT	CASSLGGASDTQYF	TRBV7-2	TRBJ2-3	many	.
TGTGCCAGCAGCTTGATAGGGGTACCGTACGAGCAGTACTTC	CASSLIGVPYEQYF	TRBV7-2	TRBJ2-7	medium-sized	.